Following are 27 T cell receptor beta chains from one sample sequenced in a study of PD-1 and CTLA-4 blockade in melanoma. Profiling relied on immunoSEQ multiplex PCR, and the TCRdb table lists in-frame clones only, not all of them. This table holds tens of thousands of clones, about 88% found once. The source material was CD8+ T cells from peripheral blood, sampled from a patient given anti-PD-1 treatment. These TCRs come from a human donor with melanoma.

The chain employs TRBV11-2 and TRBJ2-2; D is tentatively TRBD1 or TRBD2 (5 bases each). The ends were cut back, 3 bases at V and 6 bases at J, with 14 bases in the middle. The CDR3 spans 15 residues. Germline V lookup: CDR1 SGHAT, CDR2 FQNNGV. CDR3 nucleotides: TGTGCCAGCAGCTTTAGGGACGGACGGGCCGGGGAGCTGTTTTTT. Its translation: CASSFRDGRAGELFF.

The V call is TRBV15, the J call TRBJ2-1; TRBD2 might be the D (7 bases). CDR1 and CDR2 (germline): LNHNV, YYDKDF (reference sequence). V was cut by 5 bases and J by 2 bases, with 13 bases left in between. This CDR3 spans 15 amino acids. The CDR3 DNA follows: TGTGCCACCAGCCTCAGAGGGGGGGCCTACAATGAGCAGTTCTTC. Its protein is CATSLRGGAYNEQFF.

The V call is TRBV7-9, the J call TRBJ2-7, with D hard to call. Germline loops: CDR1 SEHNR, CDR2 FQNEAQ (reference sequence). The CDR3 runs 13 residues. Trimming took 6 bases from V and 3 from J, leaving 12 bases between them. This CDR3 reads CASSRTADYEQYF. CDR3 nucleotide sequence: TGTGCCAGCAGTAGGACCGCGGACTACGAGCAGTACTTC.

In this sample, this clone turned up once. This same CDR3 is encoded by further DNA sequences in the sample. This sequence joins TRBV19 and TRBJ1-1; possibly TRBD1 for D (5 bases). Trimming took off 9 bases at V and 5 bases at J, with 25 bases between the two ends. The CDR3 runs to 16 residues. Per germline, CDR1 LNHDA and CDR2 SQIVND (reference sequence). The CDR3, as DNA: TGTGCCAGCACAATGGGGCTAACACCTGGGGGAACTGAAGCTTTCTTT. Amino acid sequence: CASTMGLTPGGTEAFF.

This clone was found a few times. The V and J genes are TRBV28 and TRBJ1-1; possible D gene TRBD1, 5 bases. Germline CDR1 reads MDHEN; CDR2 reads SYDVKM. Trimming pared 2 bases from V and 4 bases from J, leaving 8 bases between. The CDR3 loop spans 13 amino acids. As DNA, the CDR3 is TGTGCCAGCAGTTTAAGTGACAGCACTGAAGCTTTCTTT. Protein: CASSLSDSTEAFF.

This chain uses TRBV5-1 with TRBJ2-2; the match to TRBD2 covers 11 bases. Trimming took 4 bases from V and 6 from J; bases not matched to a gene: 11. The germline V gene encodes CDR1 SGHRS and CDR2 YFSETQ. CDR3 size: 17 residues. CDR3 loop: CASSPSGLAVVPGELFF. The CDR3 coding sequence is TGCGCCAGCAGCCCCTCGGGACTAGCGGTAGTCCCCGGGGAGCTGTTTTTT.

This clone was detected a few times. The genes are TRBV28 and TRBJ1-2; D ambiguous. V was clipped by 6 bases and J by 2 bases, with 10 bases between them. CDR3 length equals 13 residues. Germline V gene lookup returns CDR1 MDHEN and CDR2 SYDVKM. The CDR3 is CASSPPGNYGYTF. CDR3 DNA: TGTGCCAGCAGCCCCCCGGGCAACTATGGCTACACCTTC.

The chain has TRBV27 and TRBJ2-1; D assignment may be TRBD1 or TRBD2 (6 bases each). The germline V gene has CDR1 MNHEY and CDR2 SMNVEV (reference sequence). V was cut by 7 bases and J by 6 bases, with 13 bases left in between. The CDR3 totals 13 residues. The CDR3 nucleotides are TGTGCCAGCACCGAATGGGGGGCCAATGAGCAGTTCTTC. Encoded protein: CASTEWGANEQFF.

The chain has TRBV27 and TRBJ1-1, with D unclear. In germline, CDR1 is MNHEY, CDR2 SMNVEV (reference sequence). The CDR3 length is 13 residues. With 5 bases removed from V and 4 bases from J, the gap between germline ends came to 11 bases. The CDR3 region has the DNA TGTGCCAGCAGTCTCGGGAGAGGCACTGAAGCTTTCTTT. It translates to CASSLGRGTEAFF.

This clone was detected once. The chain is built from TRBV3-1 (or the pseudogene TRBV3-2) and TRBJ2-1, with TRBD2 matching over 10 bases. From germline, CDR1 is LGHDT and CDR2 YNNKEL (reference sequence). Trimming cost V 0 bases and J 3 bases; bases outside gene matches: 14. The CDR3 covers 20 residues. The CDR3 reads CASSQDGAAGGLGNYNEQFF. In nucleotides, the CDR3 is TGTGCCAGCAGCCAAGATGGGGCAGCGGGGGGGCTAGGGAACTACAATGAGCAGTTCTTC.

This clone came up once. The CDR3 DNA follows: TGTGCCAGTTCCCTGACAGAGAACACTGAAGCTTTCTTT. Translated: CASSLTENTEAFF. The chain links TRBV19 to TRBJ1-1, with a possible D match to TRBD1 (5 bases). The germline V gene has CDR1 LNHDA and CDR2 SQIVND (reference sequence). The CDR3 consists of 13 residues. The germline V and J ends were trimmed by 8 bases and 1 base, with 11 bases remaining between them. Drawing the rest from reference TRBV19 and TRBJ1-1, the complete variable domain is DGGITQSPKYLFRKEGQNVTLSCEQNLNHDAMYWYRQDPGQGLRLIYYSQIVNDFQKGDIAEGYSVSREKKESFPLTVTSAQKNPTAFYLCASSLTENTEAFFGQGTRLTVV.

The rearrangement joins TRBV12-5 to TRBJ1-5; a weak D match, TRBD1 (6 bases). Trimming shortened V by 6 bases and J by 7 bases, and 10 bases separated the two germline ends. This CDR3 region has 12 residues. Looked up from germline, CDR1 is LGHNT and CDR2 is FRNRAP. In DNA form, the CDR3 reads TGTGCTAGTGGACGGGGGCTACAGCCCCAGCATTTT. It yields the protein CASGRGLQPQHF.

The chain carries TRBV7-6 and TRBJ1-2, with a weak D call TRBD1 (6 bases). V was pared by 1 base and J by 3 bases, with 18 bases between. This CDR3 is built from 17 residues. Germline CDR1 SGHVS, CDR2 FNYEAQ. In nucleotides, the CDR3 is TGTGCCAGCAGCTTAGGCCCAAAGGGGGGGCTCCACTATGGCTACACCTTC. It is translated as CASSLGPKGGLHYGYTF.

The chain recombines TRBV7-9 with TRBJ2-5; D is uncertain. Germline CDR1 and CDR2: SEHNR and FQNEAQ (reference sequence). V shed 10 bases and J shed 1 base, with 16 bases lying between them. This CDR3 has 14 residues. CDR3 amino acids: CATQGRRTQETQYF. CDR3 sequence (DNA): TGTGCCACCCAAGGAAGGCGTACCCAAGAGACCCAGTACTTC.

This clone was seen only once. The chain couples TRBV7-9 to TRBJ1-1, with a tentative D call TRBD1 (5 bases). This CDR3 spans 14 amino acids. V was shortened by 3 bases and J by 5 bases, with 13 bases between the two germline ends. Per germline, CDR1 SEHNR and CDR2 FQNEAQ (reference sequence). For the CDR3, the DNA is TGTGCCAGCAGCTTTGCCGGGGGGGATACTGAAGCTTTCTTT. This gives the protein CASSFAGGDTEAFF.

V gene TRBV6-2 or TRBV6-3 combines with J gene TRBJ1-5; D gene unclear. Germline V gene lookup returns CDR1 MNHEY and CDR2 SVGEGT. This CDR3 has 14 residues. Trimming left V 6 bases short and J 3 bases short, with 12 bases between. In DNA, the CDR3 is TGTGCCAGCAGCCTGGGCGGTTACAATCAGCCCCAGCATTTT. It translates to CASSLGGYNQPQHF.

The chain recombines TRBV2 with TRBJ2-7, with 8 nucleotides matching TRBD1. Trimming removed 9 bases from V and 5 bases from J; junction bases left unmatched: 9. The CDR3 consists of 13 residues. Germline V gene data show CDR1 as SNHLY and CDR2 as FYNNEI. This CDR3 is CARWTGYVHEQYF. The CDR3 nucleotides read TGTGCCAGATGGACAGGGTACGTTCACGAGCAGTACTTC.

This clone was seen only a few times. The CDR3, as DNA: TGTGCCAGCAGTCCAAGATCCGGGGGACAGGCGAACACCGGGGAGCTGTTTTTT. This codes for CASSPRSGGQANTGELFF. V usage is TRBV4-2 and J usage is TRBJ2-2; 8 nucleotides line up with TRBD1. Trimming took 6 bases from V and 0 from J; bases not matched to a gene: 12. The CDR3 runs 18 residues. The germline V gene encodes CDR1 LGHNA and CDR2 YNFKEQ.

V gene TRBV5-8 combines with J gene TRBJ2-2; weak D call: TRBD1 (6 bases). This CDR3 is 15 amino acids long. In germline, CDR1 is SGHTS, CDR2 YDEGEE. V shed 4 bases and J shed 4 bases, with 14 bases lying between them. The CDR3 reads CASSPRGRGTGELFF. The DNA for the CDR3 is TGTGCCAGCAGCCCCAGGGGTCGGGGCACCGGGGAGCTGTTTTTT.

V usage is TRBV4-1 and J usage is TRBJ2-7, with D tentatively TRBD1 or TRBD2 (6 bases each). V lost 1 base, J lost 3 bases, and 16 bases lay in between. CDR1 MGHRA and CDR2 YSYEKL come from the germline V gene. This CDR3 is 16 amino acids long. CDR3 DNA sequence: TGCGCCAGCAGCCAAGTCGTAGGGGGGTCTGGCTACGAGCAGTACTTC. The encoded protein is CASSQVVGGSGYEQYF.

The V gene is TRBV29-1, the J gene TRBJ1-2, with 9 positions matching TRBD1. The germline V gene encodes CDR1 SQVTM and CDR2 ANQGSEA. V lost 5 bases, J lost 4 bases, and 17 bases stayed unmatched. There are 17 residues in the CDR3. CDR3: CSVHGGQGKDFTYGYTF. Here the CDR3 DNA reads TGCAGCGTTCACGGAGGACAGGGGAAAGACTTTACCTATGGCTACACCTTC.

The gene calls are TRBV27 and TRBJ2-5; D is perhaps TRBD2 (5 bases). CDR1 is MNHEY and CDR2 is SMNVEV in the germline V gene (reference sequence). Trimming pared 5 bases from V and 0 bases from J, leaving 7 bases between. The CDR3 runs to 13 residues. CDR3 sequence (DNA): TGTGCCAGCAGTACTAGGCACCAAGAGACCCAGTACTTC. The encoded protein is CASSTRHQETQYF.

The V call is TRBV27, the J call TRBJ2-7, with TRBD1 as a possible D gene (5 bases). Trimming stripped 8 bases from V and 5 bases from J, with 19 bases between. The CDR3 runs to 14 residues. Germline V gene data show CDR1 as MNHEY and CDR2 as SMNVEV (reference sequence). CDR3 DNA: TGTGCCAGCGGGTACAAACAAGGGGCCCACGAGCAGTACTTC. Amino acid sequence: CASGYKQGAHEQYF.

This clone was picked up one time. J is TRBJ1-6 and V is TRBV28; TRBD1 matches 7 bases. This CDR3 is 16 amino acids long. Germline V lookup: CDR1 MDHEN, CDR2 SYDVKM. With V trimmed by 3 bases and J by 4 bases, 6 bases remained unmatched. This CDR3 reads CASSLDRIGYNSPLHF. CDR3 nucleotides: TGTGCCAGCAGTTTGGACAGGATAGGGTATAATTCACCCCTCCACTTT.

The chain recombines TRBV7-3 with TRBJ2-3; no firm D call. The germline V gene has CDR1 SGHTA and CDR2 FQGTGA. Trimming took off 1 base at V and 2 bases at J, with 13 bases between the two ends. CDR3 length equals 16 residues. The CDR3 here is CASSLSPTDPTDTQYF. In nucleotides, the CDR3 is TGTGCCAGCAGCTTAAGTCCTACAGACCCCACAGATACGCAGTATTTT.

V gene TRBV29-1 combines with J gene TRBJ2-7; 9 bases match TRBD1. CDR3 length: 13 residues. The germline V gene encodes CDR1 SQVTM and CDR2 ANQGSEA. V shed 4 bases and J 4 bases; nucleotides not matched to a gene: 5. CDR3 in amino acids: CSVGDREYYEQYF. CDR3 bases: TGCAGCGTTGGGGACAGGGAATATTACGAGCAGTACTTC.

J is TRBJ2-3 and V is TRBV3-1 (or the pseudogene TRBV3-2); D gene ambiguous. V lost 8 bases, J lost 3 bases, and 15 bases lay in between. This CDR3 contains 14 residues. Germline V gene lookup returns CDR1 LGHDT and CDR2 YNNKEL (reference sequence). The CDR3 DNA follows: TGTGCCAGCGGTAACCGAAGGGAAACAGATACGCAGTATTTT. It codes for CASGNRRETDTQYF.